A selection of T cell receptor beta chains follows, all from one sample in a study of blood T cell repertoires in COVID-19. The data were produced by immunoSEQ multiplex PCR, yet TCRdb's version contains in-frame clones alone and is incomplete. The profile shows hundreds of thousands of clones, roughly 80% of them singletons. The sequenced sample was peripheral blood. These TCRs come from an elderly woman with COVID-19, enrolled during active disease. The CDR3 runs from the conserved cysteine through the conserved F or W. Each record gives: J gene, clone size, V gene, D gene, CDR3 DNA, CDR3 protein. The D gene is left open where the match is weak. Rows give clone size only sometimes, using once, few, many, or a class for an expanded clone.

j_gene: TRBJ2-1; abundance: -; v_gene: TRBV11-2; d_gene: TRBD1; CDR3nt: TGTGCCAGCAGCCCTCTCCGGGACAGACGCTACAATGAGCAGTTCTTC; CDR3aa: CASSPLRDRRYNEQFF
j_gene: TRBJ1-2; abundance: once; v_gene: TRBV25-1; d_gene: -; CDR3nt: TGTGCCAGCAGTGAATCCGCGAGCTACACCTTC; CDR3aa: CASSESASYTF
j_gene: TRBJ1-3; abundance: -; v_gene: TRBV10-1; d_gene: -; CDR3nt: TGCGCCAGCAGCCCGCGGATCGACACCATATATTTT; CDR3aa: CASSPRIDTIYF
j_gene: TRBJ2-1; abundance: once; v_gene: TRBV30; d_gene: -; CDR3nt: TGTGCCTGGGAGCAGGCGTACAATGAGCAGTTCTTC; CDR3aa: CAWEQAYNEQFF
j_gene: TRBJ1-2; abundance: few; v_gene: TRBV11-2; d_gene: TRBD1; CDR3nt: TGTGCCAGCAGCCTACGGGGACAGGGGAATGGCTACACCTTC; CDR3aa: CASSLRGQGNGYTF
j_gene: TRBJ1-2; abundance: -; v_gene: TRBV5-6; d_gene: -; CDR3nt: TGTGCCAGCAGCTTGGCCGTGTCTTCGGGACTTTTC; CDR3aa: CASSLAVSSGLF
j_gene: TRBJ1-6; abundance: -; v_gene: TRBV2; d_gene: -; CDR3nt: TGTGCCAGCAGGACCACGGGGACACTCTCCTATAATTCACCCCTCCACTTT; CDR3aa: CASRTTGTLSYNSPLHF
j_gene: TRBJ2-7; abundance: -; v_gene: TRBV4-1; d_gene: TRBD2; CDR3nt: TGCGCCAGCGCCGACGGGGGGGGCTCCTACGAGCAGTACTTC; CDR3aa: CASADGGGSYEQYF
j_gene: TRBJ2-1; abundance: -; v_gene: TRBV7-9; d_gene: TRBD2; CDR3nt: TGTGCCAGCAGGCCCAGCATCAGGGAGGGGAATGAGCAGTTCTTC; CDR3aa: CASRPSIREGNEQFF
j_gene: TRBJ2-1; abundance: few; v_gene: TRBV2; d_gene: -; CDR3nt: TGTGCCAGCAAGAGCTACAATGAGCAGTTCTTC; CDR3aa: CASKSYNEQFF
j_gene: TRBJ1-5; abundance: -; v_gene: TRBV5-1; d_gene: TRBD1; CDR3nt: TGCGCCACAGCGGGACAGGGTAGTCAGCCCCAGCATTTT; CDR3aa: CATAGQGSQPQHF
j_gene: TRBJ2-7; abundance: -; v_gene: TRBV28; d_gene: TRBD2; CDR3nt: TGTGCCAGCAGTTCCCGTTGGGAGCGGGAGGGCCGGGCCCACTACGAGCAGTACTTC; CDR3aa: CASSSRWEREGRAHYEQYF
j_gene: TRBJ1-1; abundance: -; v_gene: TRBV20-1; d_gene: -; CDR3nt: TGCAGTGCTTCCAGGGGTTCTGAAGCTTTCTTT; CDR3aa: CSASRGSEAFF
j_gene: TRBJ2-2; abundance: -; v_gene: TRBV5-1; d_gene: -; CDR3nt: TGCGCCAGCAGCTTGAACGCGGCCACAAACGGGGAGCTGTTTTTT; CDR3aa: CASSLNAATNGELFF
j_gene: TRBJ1-1; abundance: -; v_gene: TRBV9; d_gene: -; CDR3nt: TGTGCCAGCAGCGTCCAGATGGACACTGAAGCTTTCTTT; CDR3aa: CASSVQMDTEAFF
j_gene: TRBJ2-1; abundance: once; v_gene: TRBV28; d_gene: -; CDR3nt: TGTGCCAGCAGTCCCCCGGTCCCGGGCTCCTACAATGAGCAGTTCTTC; CDR3aa: CASSPPVPGSYNEQFF
j_gene: TRBJ2-1; abundance: -; v_gene: TRBV28; d_gene: TRBD2; CDR3nt: TGTGCCAGCAGACCCCCGGGACTAGGGATACGTGAGCAGTTCTTC; CDR3aa: CASRPPGLGIREQFF
j_gene: TRBJ2-7; abundance: -; v_gene: TRBV4-3; d_gene: -; CDR3nt: TGCGCCAGCAGCCCAGGGGTAGGACAGCACTACGAGCAGTACTTC; CDR3aa: CASSPGVGQHYEQYF
j_gene: TRBJ1-5; abundance: -; v_gene: TRBV27; d_gene: TRBD1; CDR3nt: TGTGCCAGCAGTCGGGGACAGCTTAGCAATCAGCCCCAGCATTTT; CDR3aa: CASSRGQLSNQPQHF
j_gene: TRBJ2-2; abundance: -; v_gene: TRBV10-3; d_gene: TRBD2; CDR3nt: TGTGCTAATCAGGCGGCGGGAGGCACCGGGGAGCTGTTTTTT; CDR3aa: CANQAAGGTGELFF
j_gene: TRBJ2-7; abundance: once; v_gene: TRBV9; d_gene: TRBD2; CDR3nt: TGTGCCAGCAGCGTCTCCGGACTAGCCTACTCCTACGAGCAGTACTTC; CDR3aa: CASSVSGLAYSYEQYF
j_gene: TRBJ1-6; abundance: -; v_gene: TRBV21-1; d_gene: -; CDR3nt: TGTGCCAGCAGCTCTCGTAGGACAGGGAGTTATTCACCCCTCCACTTT; CDR3aa: CASSSRRTGSYSPLHF
j_gene: TRBJ1-1; abundance: -; v_gene: TRBV6-2/TRBV6-3; d_gene: -; CDR3nt: TGTGCCAGCAGTTCCTTCGGGGTGACTGAAGCTTTCTTT; CDR3aa: CASSSFGVTEAFF
j_gene: TRBJ1-2; abundance: once; v_gene: TRBV7-3; d_gene: -; CDR3nt: TGTGCCAGCAGCTTAACAGGGGGTTCGAATGGCTACACCTTC; CDR3aa: CASSLTGGSNGYTF
j_gene: TRBJ1-1; abundance: -; v_gene: TRBV5-4; d_gene: -; CDR3nt: TGTGCCAGCAGCTTGTGGGGAGTAAAGAACACTGAAGCTTTCTTT; CDR3aa: CASSLWGVKNTEAFF
j_gene: TRBJ1-2; abundance: few; v_gene: TRBV4-1; d_gene: -; CDR3nt: TGCGCCAGCAGCCGGGAACAGGGAAGGCATGGCTACACCTTC; CDR3aa: CASSREQGRHGYTF
j_gene: TRBJ1-1; abundance: -; v_gene: TRBV10-3; d_gene: TRBD1; CDR3nt: TGTGCCATCAGTGCCCGGACAGGGATGAACACTGAAGCTTTCTTT; CDR3aa: CAISARTGMNTEAFF
j_gene: TRBJ2-1; abundance: -; v_gene: TRBV21-1; d_gene: -; CDR3nt: TGTGCCAGCGCGGGTCTGAGTTCTACGGGGCAGTTCTTC; CDR3aa: CASAGLSSTGQFF
j_gene: TRBJ1-2; abundance: -; v_gene: TRBV19; d_gene: -; CDR3nt: TGTGCCAGTAGTATGGCTGGGGCCTATGGCTACACCTTC; CDR3aa: CASSMAGAYGYTF
j_gene: TRBJ2-3; abundance: -; v_gene: TRBV5-1; d_gene: TRBD1; CDR3nt: TGCGCCAGCAGCTCTCCCGGACAGGGAAAGGGGTTGGATACGCAGTATTTT; CDR3aa: CASSSPGQGKGLDTQYF
j_gene: TRBJ2-4; abundance: -; v_gene: TRBV28; d_gene: -; CDR3nt: TGTGCCAGCACCCAAGGGGGTAGCAACATTCAGTACTTC; CDR3aa: CASTQGGSNIQYF
j_gene: TRBJ1-5; abundance: -; v_gene: TRBV5-1; d_gene: TRBD1; CDR3nt: TGCGCCAGCAGCTTAGATGGACAGGGGACCCAGCCCCAGCATTTT; CDR3aa: CASSLDGQGTQPQHF
j_gene: TRBJ1-2; abundance: -; v_gene: TRBV5-1; d_gene: -; CDR3nt: TGCGCCAGCAGCTATACGGGTACCTATGGCTACACCTTC; CDR3aa: CASSYTGTYGYTF
j_gene: TRBJ1-2; abundance: -; v_gene: TRBV7-2; d_gene: -; CDR3nt: TGTGCCAGCAGCTTAGACGGTTTCTATGGCTACACCTTC; CDR3aa: CASSLDGFYGYTF
j_gene: TRBJ2-1; abundance: -; v_gene: TRBV28; d_gene: TRBD1; CDR3nt: TGTGCCAGCCACCCTCAGGGGGACGATGAGCAGTTCTTC; CDR3aa: CASHPQGDDEQFF
j_gene: TRBJ2-7; abundance: -; v_gene: TRBV5-4; d_gene: -; CDR3nt: TGTGCCAGCAGCTTGACCGGGGAGCGAGAGCAGTACTTC; CDR3aa: CASSLTGEREQYF
j_gene: TRBJ2-2; abundance: -; v_gene: TRBV3-1/TRBV3-2; d_gene: -; CDR3nt: TGTGCCAGCACACGCGGCCTGAACACCGGGGAGCTGTTTTTT; CDR3aa: CASTRGLNTGELFF
j_gene: TRBJ2-1; abundance: -; v_gene: TRBV18; d_gene: -; CDR3nt: TGTGCCAGCTCAACTTTACAGGGCTCAGGCAATGAGCAGTTCTTC; CDR3aa: CASSTLQGSGNEQFF
j_gene: TRBJ1-2; abundance: -; v_gene: TRBV7-3; d_gene: TRBD1; CDR3nt: TGTGCCAGCAGCCAGGGACAGGGTATTTCAGGCTACACCTTC; CDR3aa: CASSQGQGISGYTF
j_gene: TRBJ2-1; abundance: -; v_gene: TRBV7-3; d_gene: -; CDR3nt: TGTGCCAGCAGCTTACTCGGGGGATCCTACAATGAGCAGTTCTTC; CDR3aa: CASSLLGGSYNEQFF
j_gene: TRBJ1-1; abundance: -; v_gene: TRBV10-3; d_gene: -; CDR3nt: TGTGCCATCAGTGAACAGGCGAACACTGAAGCTTTCTTT; CDR3aa: CAISEQANTEAFF
j_gene: TRBJ2-5; abundance: -; v_gene: TRBV5-1; d_gene: -; CDR3nt: TGCGCCAGCAGCCTCCTCGGGACAAGCCAAGAGACCCAGTACTTC; CDR3aa: CASSLLGTSQETQYF
j_gene: TRBJ1-1; abundance: -; v_gene: TRBV5-1; d_gene: -; CDR3nt: TGCGCCAGCAGCGAGGGGGTCCTTGGGGACACTGAAGCTTTCTTT; CDR3aa: CASSEGVLGDTEAFF
j_gene: TRBJ2-5; abundance: once; v_gene: TRBV30; d_gene: TRBD2; CDR3nt: TGTGCCTGGAGGGTAGCGGGAGGCGCGGAGACCCAGTACTTC; CDR3aa: CAWRVAGGAETQYF
j_gene: TRBJ1-6; abundance: -; v_gene: TRBV6-5; d_gene: TRBD1; CDR3nt: TGTGCCAGCAGTTATGACAGGGCCGATAATTCACCCCTCCACTTT; CDR3aa: CASSYDRADNSPLHF
j_gene: TRBJ1-2; abundance: once; v_gene: TRBV7-2; d_gene: TRBD1; CDR3nt: TGTGCCAGCAGCAGCTTTCGTCGGACAGGGGGTTCAAACTATGGCTACACCTTC; CDR3aa: CASSSFRRTGGSNYGYTF
j_gene: TRBJ1-3; abundance: -; v_gene: TRBV3-1/TRBV3-2; d_gene: -; CDR3nt: TGTGCCAGCAGCCACGCAGGGGTTGGAAACACCATATATTTT; CDR3aa: CASSHAGVGNTIYF
j_gene: TRBJ2-5; abundance: -; v_gene: TRBV2; d_gene: -; CDR3nt: TGTGCCAGCAGTGACGGGCAGGGGTTGAGGGAGACCCAGTACTTC; CDR3aa: CASSDGQGLRETQYF
j_gene: TRBJ2-1; abundance: -; v_gene: TRBV2; d_gene: TRBD1; CDR3nt: TGTGCCAGCAGCGCCTCTAGGACAGGGGCCAATGAGCAGTTCTTC; CDR3aa: CASSASRTGANEQFF
j_gene: TRBJ1-4; abundance: -; v_gene: TRBV5-1; d_gene: -; CDR3nt: TGCGCCAGCAGCGTCTGGGGTGTAGGGAGCAATGAAAAACTGTTTTTT; CDR3aa: CASSVWGVGSNEKLFF
j_gene: TRBJ1-4; abundance: -; v_gene: TRBV5-1; d_gene: TRBD1; CDR3nt: TGCGCCAGCAGCGATAAACAGGGGCCTAATGAAAAACTGTTTTTT; CDR3aa: CASSDKQGPNEKLFF
j_gene: TRBJ2-5; abundance: -; v_gene: TRBV3-1/TRBV3-2; d_gene: -; CDR3nt: TGTGCCAGCAGCGTAAGACTAGAGGGAAGGTACTTC; CDR3aa: CASSVRLEGRYF
j_gene: TRBJ1-2; abundance: -; v_gene: TRBV11-2; d_gene: -; CDR3nt: TGTGCCAGCAGCTTAGAGGGGGGACCAAACTATGGCTACACCTTC; CDR3aa: CASSLEGGPNYGYTF
j_gene: TRBJ2-2; abundance: -; v_gene: TRBV3-1/TRBV3-2; d_gene: -; CDR3nt: TGTGCCAGCAGCCACGGGGTTGGTACCGGGGAGCTGTTTTTT; CDR3aa: CASSHGVGTGELFF
j_gene: TRBJ2-2; abundance: -; v_gene: TRBV5-6; d_gene: TRBD1; CDR3nt: TGTGCCAGCAGCTTGGACAGGGGGCGCGCCGGGGAGCTGTTTTTT; CDR3aa: CASSLDRGRAGELFF
j_gene: TRBJ2-1; abundance: few; v_gene: TRBV7-9; d_gene: TRBD2; CDR3nt: TGTGCCAGCAGCTCCAGCGGGAGTTACAATGAGCAGTTCTTC; CDR3aa: CASSSSGSYNEQFF
j_gene: TRBJ1-2; abundance: -; v_gene: TRBV18; d_gene: -; CDR3nt: TGTGCCAGCTCACCACTGGGACGGGAGGGTTCTGGCTACACCTTC; CDR3aa: CASSPLGREGSGYTF
j_gene: TRBJ2-5; abundance: -; v_gene: TRBV6-5; d_gene: TRBD2; CDR3nt: TGTGCCAGCATCAGGGGACTAGCGGGGGAAGAGACCCAGTACTTC; CDR3aa: CASIRGLAGEETQYF
j_gene: TRBJ2-5; abundance: -; v_gene: TRBV24-1; d_gene: -; CDR3nt: TGTGCCACCAGTGACCCAGGATCCCAAGAGACCCAGTACTTC; CDR3aa: CATSDPGSQETQYF